This entry features one T cell receptor beta chain sequence. These data originate in a study of T cell changes during pregnancy in multiple sclerosis. Measured with immunoSEQ multiplex PCR; TCRdb has only the in-frame clones, and not every one. In the table there are approximately 60,000 clones, approximately 90% of which are singletons. The specimen was peripheral blood from another person, used as feeder cells. The origin of this receptor is a human donor whose cells served as feeder cells for cultures in a pregnancy study.

This CDR3 reads CASSLAPGGVNTEAFF. The CDR3 nucleotides read TGCGCCAGCAGCTTGGCCCCAGGGGGGGTGAACACTGAAGCTTTCTTT. The chain has TRBV5-1 and TRBJ1-1; 7 bases line up with TRBD1. The germline gives CDR1 SGHRS, CDR2 YFSETQ. The CDR3 has 16 residues. J gave up 0 bases and V 0 bases, and 5 bases lay outside the gene matches.